This T cell receptor beta chain was retrieved from a study of blood T cells in healthy people across ages. Study-level findings and limits: Both naive CD4+ cell counts and diversity were greater in long-lived donors than in aged donors. Possibly confounding the expanded clonotype changes was the fact that donor CMV status was unknown.

From germline, CDR1 is MRHNA and CDR2 SNTAGT. The CDR3 length is 16 residues. For the second PCR, which ran for about 7 to 11 cycles, a sample-barcoded 5' primer and a J-beta primer mix were used. A single record per CDR3 protein comes from TCRdb applying MiXCR to the 5' RACE reads. This table has approximately 900,000 distinct CDR3 sequences, 25% to 35% appearing once. Of note for this clonotype: Its antigen remains unknown. Germline is not matched at one junction end, which may reflect a read error.

This same sample was also part of a study on T cells of mothers and their children.

The rearrangement uses TRBV6-4 and TRBJ2-6; D possibly corresponds to TRBD1 (6 bases). This sequence was found in a middle-aged woman in good health. What was sequenced was blood. CDR3 protein: CASTQDSSSGANVPTF. The CDR3 DNA is TGTGCCAGCACCCAGGACAGTTCCTCTGGGGCCAACGTCCCGACTTTC.